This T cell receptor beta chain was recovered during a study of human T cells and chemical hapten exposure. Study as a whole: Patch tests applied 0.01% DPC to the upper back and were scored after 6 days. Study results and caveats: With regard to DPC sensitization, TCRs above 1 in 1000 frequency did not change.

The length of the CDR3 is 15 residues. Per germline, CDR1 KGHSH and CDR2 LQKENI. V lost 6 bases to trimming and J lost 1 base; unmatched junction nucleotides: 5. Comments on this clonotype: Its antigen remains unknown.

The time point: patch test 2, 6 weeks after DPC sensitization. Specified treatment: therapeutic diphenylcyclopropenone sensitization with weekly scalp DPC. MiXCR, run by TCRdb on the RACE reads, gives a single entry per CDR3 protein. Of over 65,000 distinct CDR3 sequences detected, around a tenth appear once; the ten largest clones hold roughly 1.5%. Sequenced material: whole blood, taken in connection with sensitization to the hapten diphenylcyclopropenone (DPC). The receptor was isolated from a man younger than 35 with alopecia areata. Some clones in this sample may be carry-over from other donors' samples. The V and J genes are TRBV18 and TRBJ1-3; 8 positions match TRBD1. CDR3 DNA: TGTGCCAGCTCTGCGACAGGGGAATCTGGAAACACCATATATTTT. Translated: CASSATGESGNTIYF.